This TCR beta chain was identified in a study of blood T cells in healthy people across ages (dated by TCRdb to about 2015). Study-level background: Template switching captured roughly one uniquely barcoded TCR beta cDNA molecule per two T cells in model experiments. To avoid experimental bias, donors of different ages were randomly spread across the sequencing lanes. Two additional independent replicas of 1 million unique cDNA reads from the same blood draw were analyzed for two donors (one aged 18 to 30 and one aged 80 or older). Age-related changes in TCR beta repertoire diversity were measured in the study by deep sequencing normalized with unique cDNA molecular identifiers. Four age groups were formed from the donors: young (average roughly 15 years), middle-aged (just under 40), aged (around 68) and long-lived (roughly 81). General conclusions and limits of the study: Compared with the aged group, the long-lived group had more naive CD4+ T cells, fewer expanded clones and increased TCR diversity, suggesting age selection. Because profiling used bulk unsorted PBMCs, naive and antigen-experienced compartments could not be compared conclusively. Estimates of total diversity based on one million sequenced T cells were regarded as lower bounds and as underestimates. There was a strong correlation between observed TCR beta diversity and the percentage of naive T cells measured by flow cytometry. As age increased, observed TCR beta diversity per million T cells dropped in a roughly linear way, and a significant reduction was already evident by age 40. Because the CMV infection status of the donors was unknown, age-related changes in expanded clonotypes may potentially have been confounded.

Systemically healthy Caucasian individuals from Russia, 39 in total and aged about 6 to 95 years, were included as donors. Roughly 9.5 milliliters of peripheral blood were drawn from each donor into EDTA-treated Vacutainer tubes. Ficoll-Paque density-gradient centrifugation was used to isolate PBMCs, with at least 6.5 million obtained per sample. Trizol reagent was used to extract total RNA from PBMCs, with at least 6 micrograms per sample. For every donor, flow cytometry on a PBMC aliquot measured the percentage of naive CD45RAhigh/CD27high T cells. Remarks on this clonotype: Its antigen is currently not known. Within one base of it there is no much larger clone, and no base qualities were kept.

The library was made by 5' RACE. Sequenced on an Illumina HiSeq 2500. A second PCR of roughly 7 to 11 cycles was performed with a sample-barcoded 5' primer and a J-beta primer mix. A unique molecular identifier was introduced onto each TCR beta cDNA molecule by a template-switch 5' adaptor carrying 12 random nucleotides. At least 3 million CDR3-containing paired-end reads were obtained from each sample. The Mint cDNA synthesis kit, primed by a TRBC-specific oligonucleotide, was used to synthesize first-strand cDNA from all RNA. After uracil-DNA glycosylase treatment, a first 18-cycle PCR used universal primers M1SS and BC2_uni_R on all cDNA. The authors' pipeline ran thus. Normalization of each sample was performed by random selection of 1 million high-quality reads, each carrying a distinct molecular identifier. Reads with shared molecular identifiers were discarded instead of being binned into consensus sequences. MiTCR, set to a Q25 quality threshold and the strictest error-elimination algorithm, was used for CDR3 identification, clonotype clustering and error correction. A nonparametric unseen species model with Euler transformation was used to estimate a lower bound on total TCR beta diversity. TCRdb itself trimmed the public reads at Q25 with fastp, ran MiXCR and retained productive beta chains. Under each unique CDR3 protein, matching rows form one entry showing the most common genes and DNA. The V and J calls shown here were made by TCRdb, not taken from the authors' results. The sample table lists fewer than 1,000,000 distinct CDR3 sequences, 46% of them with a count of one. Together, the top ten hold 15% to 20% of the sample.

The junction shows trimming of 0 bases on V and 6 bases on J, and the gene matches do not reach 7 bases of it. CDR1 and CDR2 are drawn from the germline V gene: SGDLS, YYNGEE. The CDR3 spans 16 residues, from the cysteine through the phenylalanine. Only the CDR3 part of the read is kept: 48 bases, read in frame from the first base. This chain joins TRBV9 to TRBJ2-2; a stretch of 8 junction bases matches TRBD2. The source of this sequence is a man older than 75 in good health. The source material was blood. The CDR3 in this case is CASSVDPGGAPGELFF. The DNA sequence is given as TGTGCCAGCAGCGTAGATCCGGGAGGGGCCCCCGGGGAGCTGTTTTTT.